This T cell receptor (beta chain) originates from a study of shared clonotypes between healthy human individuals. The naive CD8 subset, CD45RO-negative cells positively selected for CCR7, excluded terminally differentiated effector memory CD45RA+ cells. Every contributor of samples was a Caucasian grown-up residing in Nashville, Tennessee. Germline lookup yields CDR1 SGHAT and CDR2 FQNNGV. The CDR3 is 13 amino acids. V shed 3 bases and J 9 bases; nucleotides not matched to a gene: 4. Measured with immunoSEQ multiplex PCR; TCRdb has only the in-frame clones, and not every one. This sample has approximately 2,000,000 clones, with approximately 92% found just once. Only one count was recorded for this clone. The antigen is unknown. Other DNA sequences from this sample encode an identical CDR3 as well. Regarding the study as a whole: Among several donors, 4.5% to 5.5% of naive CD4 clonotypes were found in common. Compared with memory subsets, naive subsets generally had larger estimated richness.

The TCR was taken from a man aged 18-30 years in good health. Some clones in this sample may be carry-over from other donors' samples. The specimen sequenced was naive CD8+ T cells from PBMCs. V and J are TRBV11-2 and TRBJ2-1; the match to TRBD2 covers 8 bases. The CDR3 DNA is TGTGCCAGCAGCTTGGGACTAGTATCTGAGCAGTTCTTC. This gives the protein CASSLGLVSEQFF.